These T cell receptor beta chains were read from a single sample in a study of blood T cell repertoires in COVID-19. Measured with immunoSEQ multiplex PCR; TCRdb has only the in-frame clones, and not every one. Here the sample spans fewer than 350,000 clones, roughly 88% being singletons. Input material: PBMCs or T cells enriched from blood (not recorded which). All receptors come from a woman in her thirties or forties with acute COVID-19. CDR3s include the opening cysteine and the closing phenylalanine or tryptophan. The order of the fields is V gene, clone size, D gene, J gene, CDR3 protein, CDR3 DNA. A D gene is named only where the DNA matches it firmly. The size entry is marked missing in some rows and otherwise reads once, few, many or a size class.

V gene: TRBV7-9
clone size: -
D gene: -
J gene: TRBJ1-4
CDR3 protein: CASSSRGPTEKLFF
CDR3 DNA: TGTGCCAGCAGCTCCAGGGGCCCGACCGAAAAACTGTTTTTT

V gene: TRBV6-2/TRBV6-3
clone size: -
D gene: TRBD2
J gene: TRBJ2-7
CDR3 protein: CASSYTSGSTSYEQYF
CDR3 DNA: TGTGCCAGCAGTTACACTAGCGGGAGTACTTCCTACGAGCAGTACTTC

V gene: TRBV9
clone size: -
D gene: -
J gene: TRBJ1-4
CDR3 protein: CASSADPTGKGEKLFF
CDR3 DNA: TGTGCCAGCAGCGCCGACCCTACAGGGAAGGGGGAAAAACTGTTTTTT

V gene: TRBV7-6
clone size: -
D gene: TRBD2
J gene: TRBJ2-5
CDR3 protein: CASSLRLAGGPRQETQYF
CDR3 DNA: TGTGCCAGCAGCTTACGCCTAGCGGGAGGGCCACGGCAAGAGACCCAGTACTTC

V gene: TRBV27
clone size: few
D gene: TRBD2
J gene: TRBJ2-7
CDR3 protein: CASSLAGLAGGSSYEQYF
CDR3 DNA: TGTGCCAGCAGTTTAGCGGGACTAGCGGGGGGGAGCTCCTACGAGCAGTACTTC

V gene: TRBV7-9
clone size: -
D gene: TRBD2
J gene: TRBJ2-4
CDR3 protein: CASSFSGGKDIQYF
CDR3 DNA: TGTGCCAGCAGCTTCAGCGGGGGCAAGGACATTCAGTACTTC

V gene: TRBV28
clone size: -
D gene: TRBD1
J gene: TRBJ1-2
CDR3 protein: CASSSGQPKGYTF
CDR3 DNA: TGTGCCAGCAGTTCGGGACAGCCGAAGGGCTACACCTTC

V gene: TRBV7-3
clone size: -
D gene: -
J gene: TRBJ2-6
CDR3 protein: CASSPAGFGANVLTF
CDR3 DNA: TGTGCCAGCAGCCCCGCGGGGTTTGGGGCCAACGTCCTGACTTTC

V gene: TRBV29-1
clone size: -
D gene: -
J gene: TRBJ1-1
CDR3 protein: CSVGTSTEAFF
CDR3 DNA: TGCAGCGTTGGGACAAGCACTGAAGCTTTCTTT

V gene: TRBV19
clone size: -
D gene: TRBD1
J gene: TRBJ1-1
CDR3 protein: CASSDRGTEAFF
CDR3 DNA: TGTGCCAGTAGCGACAGGGGTACTGAAGCTTTCTTT

V gene: TRBV5-1
clone size: -
D gene: TRBD1
J gene: TRBJ2-2
CDR3 protein: CASKYSGGTGELFF
CDR3 DNA: TGCGCCAGCAAGTATTCAGGGGGCACCGGGGAGCTGTTTTTT

V gene: TRBV7-9
clone size: -
D gene: TRBD2
J gene: TRBJ2-3
CDR3 protein: CASGPPTSGDLDTQYF
CDR3 DNA: TGTGCCAGCGGCCCCCCGACTAGCGGGGATTTAGATACGCAGTATTTT

V gene: TRBV28
clone size: -
D gene: -
J gene: TRBJ1-2
CDR3 protein: CASRRDTNYGYTF
CDR3 DNA: TGTGCCAGCAGACGGGACACTAACTATGGCTACACCTTC

V gene: TRBV6-1
clone size: -
D gene: -
J gene: TRBJ1-5
CDR3 protein: CASKTGDQPQHF
CDR3 DNA: TGTGCCAGCAAAACAGGTGATCAGCCCCAGCATTTT

V gene: TRBV2
clone size: -
D gene: TRBD2
J gene: TRBJ2-5
CDR3 protein: CASRLAGVAKETQYF
CDR3 DNA: TGTGCCAGCAGGCTAGCGGGAGTTGCGAAAGAGACCCAGTACTTC

V gene: TRBV10-3
clone size: many
D gene: -
J gene: TRBJ2-6
CDR3 protein: CAISEAGAGANVLTF
CDR3 DNA: TGTGCCATCAGTGAGGCGGGCGCTGGGGCCAACGTCCTGACTTTC

V gene: TRBV28
clone size: -
D gene: TRBD1
J gene: TRBJ1-5
CDR3 protein: CASASTLRGQERPQHF
CDR3 DNA: TGTGCAAGTGCCAGCACCTTGCGGGGACAGGAGAGGCCCCAGCATTTT

V gene: TRBV29-1
clone size: -
D gene: TRBD2
J gene: TRBJ2-1
CDR3 protein: CSVAGYGGRVNEQFF
CDR3 DNA: TGCAGCGTTGCTGGGTACGGCGGGAGGGTCAATGAGCAGTTCTTC

V gene: TRBV6-1
clone size: -
D gene: TRBD1
J gene: TRBJ1-2
CDR3 protein: CASSERSGTGLKKGGYTF
CDR3 DNA: TGTGCCAGCAGTGAAAGATCCGGGACAGGCCTTAAAAAAGGGGGCTACACCTTC

V gene: TRBV14
clone size: -
D gene: -
J gene: TRBJ2-7
CDR3 protein: CASTMGSGTYEQYF
CDR3 DNA: TGTGCCAGCACCATGGGGTCGGGAACCTACGAGCAGTACTTC

V gene: TRBV4-1
clone size: -
D gene: TRBD2
J gene: TRBJ2-1
CDR3 protein: CASSPGVRGGSYNEQFF
CDR3 DNA: TGCGCCAGCAGCCCAGGGGTACGGGGGGGCTCCTACAATGAGCAGTTCTTC

V gene: TRBV4-2
clone size: -
D gene: TRBD2
J gene: TRBJ2-7
CDR3 protein: CASSQDVGLAGENEQYF
CDR3 DNA: TGTGCCAGCAGCCAAGATGTGGGGCTAGCGGGAGAGAACGAGCAGTACTTC

V gene: TRBV3-1/TRBV3-2
clone size: -
D gene: -
J gene: TRBJ2-1
CDR3 protein: CASSQDQGPRWDNEQFF
CDR3 DNA: TGTGCCAGCAGCCAAGATCAGGGGCCGCGCTGGGACAATGAGCAGTTCTTC

V gene: TRBV25-1
clone size: -
D gene: -
J gene: TRBJ2-1
CDR3 protein: CASSDFGEQFF
CDR3 DNA: TGTGCCAGCAGTGATTTCGGTGAGCAGTTCTTC

V gene: TRBV18
clone size: -
D gene: -
J gene: TRBJ1-5
CDR3 protein: CASSPDSYQPQHF
CDR3 DNA: TGTGCCAGCTCACCAGACAGCTATCAGCCCCAGCATTTT

V gene: TRBV27
clone size: -
D gene: -
J gene: TRBJ1-5
CDR3 protein: CASSLNYRASNQPQHF
CDR3 DNA: TGTGCCAGCAGTTTAAACTACAGGGCTTCTAATCAGCCCCAGCATTTT

V gene: TRBV7-8
clone size: -
D gene: -
J gene: TRBJ1-5
CDR3 protein: CASSLVANNQPQHF
CDR3 DNA: TGTGCCAGCAGCTTAGTGGCAAACAATCAGCCCCAGCATTTT

V gene: TRBV11-3
clone size: -
D gene: TRBD2
J gene: TRBJ2-1
CDR3 protein: CASSQDGRGTRNEQFF
CDR3 DNA: TGTGCCAGCAGCCAGGACGGGAGGGGAACCAGAAATGAGCAGTTCTTC

V gene: TRBV6-5
clone size: -
D gene: TRBD2
J gene: TRBJ2-3
CDR3 protein: CASRSGGADTQYF
CDR3 DNA: TGTGCCAGCAGATCGGGAGGGGCAGATACGCAGTATTTT

V gene: TRBV4-2
clone size: -
D gene: -
J gene: TRBJ2-3
CDR3 protein: CASSQRGEISLRMADTQYF
CDR3 DNA: TGTGCCAGCAGCCAGAGAGGCGAGATCAGCCTAAGAATGGCAGATACGCAGTATTTT

V gene: TRBV29-1
clone size: -
D gene: -
J gene: TRBJ1-2
CDR3 protein: CSVGRGNNYGYTF
CDR3 DNA: TGCAGCGTTGGCAGGGGCAATAACTATGGCTACACCTTC

V gene: TRBV3-1/TRBV3-2
clone size: -
D gene: -
J gene: TRBJ2-7
CDR3 protein: CASSQGGTSIYEQYF
CDR3 DNA: TGTGCCAGCAGCCAAGGGGGGACATCCATCTACGAGCAGTACTTC

V gene: TRBV28
clone size: -
D gene: -
J gene: TRBJ1-6
CDR3 protein: CASSLLQGNSPLHF
CDR3 DNA: TGTGCCAGCAGTTTATTGCAGGGGAATTCACCCCTCCACTTT

V gene: TRBV24-1
clone size: once
D gene: -
J gene: TRBJ1-2
CDR3 protein: CATSDLGVNYGYTF
CDR3 DNA: TGTGCCACCAGTGATTTGGGAGTAAACTATGGCTACACCTTC

V gene: TRBV7-2
clone size: -
D gene: -
J gene: TRBJ1-1
CDR3 protein: CASSYLAGATEAFF
CDR3 DNA: TGTGCCAGCAGCTACCTAGCAGGGGCCACTGAAGCTTTCTTT

V gene: TRBV24-1
clone size: once
D gene: -
J gene: TRBJ1-1
CDR3 protein: CATSESGTPNTEAFF
CDR3 DNA: TGTGCCACCAGTGAGTCCGGGACACCGAACACTGAAGCTTTCTTT

V gene: TRBV28
clone size: -
D gene: TRBD2
J gene: TRBJ2-2
CDR3 protein: CASSRLAGVGTGELFF
CDR3 DNA: TGTGCCAGCAGTCGACTAGCGGGAGTCGGTACCGGGGAGCTGTTTTTT

V gene: TRBV5-6
clone size: -
D gene: TRBD1
J gene: TRBJ1-1
CDR3 protein: CASSFRDREANTEAFF
CDR3 DNA: TGTGCCAGCAGCTTCCGGGACAGGGAAGCGAACACTGAAGCTTTCTTT

V gene: TRBV19
clone size: -
D gene: TRBD1
J gene: TRBJ1-2
CDR3 protein: CASASDRESGGYTF
CDR3 DNA: TGTGCCAGTGCGAGCGACAGGGAATCGGGTGGCTACACCTTC

V gene: TRBV30
clone size: -
D gene: -
J gene: TRBJ2-3
CDR3 protein: CAWSAGTPGKDTQYF
CDR3 DNA: TGTGCCTGGAGTGCTGGGACTCCTGGTAAAGATACGCAGTATTTT

V gene: TRBV7-6
clone size: -
D gene: TRBD2
J gene: TRBJ2-1
CDR3 protein: CASSRPGTSGRDSNNEQFF
CDR3 DNA: TGTGCCAGCAGTCGTCCCGGGACTAGCGGGAGGGATTCAAACAATGAGCAGTTCTTC

V gene: TRBV6-5
clone size: -
D gene: -
J gene: TRBJ1-6
CDR3 protein: CASSLSNYNSPLHF
CDR3 DNA: TGTGCCAGCAGTCTCAGTAATTATAATTCACCCCTCCACTTT

V gene: TRBV27
clone size: -
D gene: -
J gene: TRBJ1-5
CDR3 protein: CASRGAGVRNNQPQHF
CDR3 DNA: TGTGCCAGCAGGGGGGCGGGGGTAAGGAACAATCAGCCCCAGCATTTT